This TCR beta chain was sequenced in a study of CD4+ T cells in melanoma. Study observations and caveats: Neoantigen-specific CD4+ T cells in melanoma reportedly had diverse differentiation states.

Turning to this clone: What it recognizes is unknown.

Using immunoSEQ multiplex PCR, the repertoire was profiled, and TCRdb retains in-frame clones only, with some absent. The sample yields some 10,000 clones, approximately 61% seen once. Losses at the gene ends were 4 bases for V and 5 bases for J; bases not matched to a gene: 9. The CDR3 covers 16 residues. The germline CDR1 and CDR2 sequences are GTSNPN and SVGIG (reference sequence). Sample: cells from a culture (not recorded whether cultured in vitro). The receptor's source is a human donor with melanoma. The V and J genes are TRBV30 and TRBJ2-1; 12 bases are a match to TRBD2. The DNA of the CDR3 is TGTGCCTGGAACCTAGCGGGGGGGCCCGTCAACAATGAGCAGTTCTTC. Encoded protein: CAWNLAGGPVNNEQFF.